Listed here is a single T cell receptor (beta chain). This clone was observed once. The clone's antigen remains unknown. No base qualities exist here, and no much larger clone lies one base off it. Genomic DNA was extracted from sorted cells with the QIAGEN DNeasy Blood and Tissue Kit for TCRbeta CDR3 sequencing. High-throughput TCRbeta CDR3 sequencing was carried out commercially through immunoSEQ, with PCR amplification with bias correction and internal controls included. Per the authors' processing: Unique productive TCRbeta sequences were defined by CDR3 nucleotide sequence when primers matched and otherwise by CDR3 amino acid sequence together with Vbeta and Jbeta genes. To correct sorting error, sequences shared between sorted populations at a frequency ratio of 2:1 or less were removed; the rest were assigned to the higher population. A sequence was defined as donor-reactive if the sequence was expanded at least 5-fold in CFSE-low cells compared with unstimulated cells and had a frequency of at least 0.01% in CFSE-low cells. Repertoire divergence was quantified by Jensen-Shannon divergence using the top 100 TCRbeta sequences ranked by frequency. When a sample had multiple sequencing runs, each run was corrected for sorting error separately and the runs were then pooled. TCRdb stores this immuneACCESS table with in-frame sequences only. Part of the clones is absent; in the studies checked, under half of the shortfall reflects unresolved V genes, and no reason is known for the rest. V and J calls and clone size are those listed in that table; D and trimming were worked out from the DNA. This sample comprises about 88,000 clones, roughly nine tenths of them detected only once. Clones ranked in the top ten supply over 4% of the sample.

Trimmed from V: 3 bases; trimmed from J: 5 bases; junction bases lacking a gene match: 7. In the germline V gene, CDR1 corresponds to MGHDK and CDR2 to SYGVNS. Reading from cysteine to phenylalanine, the CDR3 counts 15 amino acids. Of all the DNA, just the CDR3 is kept, 45 bases in frame from base 1. This entry belongs to a study of Tregs in tolerant kidney transplant recipients (dated by TCRdb to between 2017 and 2020). In terms of the full investigation: The study used TCRbeta sequencing to identify donor-specific regulatory T cells before combined kidney and bone marrow transplantation, then tracked those cells after transplant. TCRbeta repertoire sequencing was used in a few healthy controls to compare several ways of expanding Tregs specific for an allogeneic donor. What the study reported, not specific to this receptor: Although technical replication error seemed to be minimal, the question of biological reproducibility was not addressed directly. Because the study included only a small number of patients, the results must be confirmed in larger populations and under other immunosuppression protocols. The most biologically relevant and donor-specific TCRbeta repertoire appeared to be identified by expanding Tregs with activated donor B cells.

Unstimulated Tregs (CD4+CD25+CD127-), CD4+ non-Tregs (CD4+CD25-), CD4 and CD8 cells were FACS-sorted from thawed PBMCs. Blood from healthy controls was obtained either from healthy volunteers or as purchased buffy coats. Healthy control blood was processed to PBMCs with a Ficoll density gradient and then cryopreserved, whereas patient PBMCs were collected both before and after transplant. The rearranged segments are TRBV25-1 and TRBJ2-5, with 9 bases matching TRBD1. What was sequenced was CD8+ T cells from blood. This clonotype was obtained from a human donor in good health. The CDR3 sequence is CASSDHGTGMETQYF. The sequenced DNA is TGTGCCAGCAGTGACCATGGGACAGGGATGGAGACCCAGTACTTC.